This TCR beta chain was documented in a study of human T cells and chemical hapten exposure. From germline, CDR1 is SGHRS and CDR2 YFSETQ. CDR3 length: 18 amino acids. The trim removed 3 bases at V and 4 bases at J, leaving 14 bases unmatched. TCRdb reanalysed the RACE reads using MiXCR and keeps one entry per CDR3 protein. The sample consists of about 92,000 distinct CDR3 sequences, about 8.9% of them appearing once. Time point specified: pre-sensitization, week 0. Treatment indicated: therapeutic diphenylcyclopropenone sensitization with weekly scalp DPC. This receptor was identified in a woman in her forties with alopecia areata. Some clones in this sample may be carry-over from other donors' samples. The starting material was whole blood, obtained in connection with sensitization to the hapten diphenylcyclopropenone (DPC). The rearrangement uses TRBV5-1 and TRBJ2-1; TRBD1 agrees at 9 bases. The CDR3: CASSSEGQGVMGYNEQFF. DNA of the CDR3: TGCGCCAGCAGCTCCGAGGGACAGGGAGTAATGGGGTACAATGAGCAGTTCTTC.